This TCR beta chain was documented in a study of beta chain features in type 1 diabetes. One heparinised draw, averaging roughly 0.12 L, was taken per donor. With respect to this clone: As yet, its antigen is unknown.

Study-wide results and limits: Shortening of TCRB CDR3s, moderate but significant, appeared in all four CD4+ subsets of Type 1 diabetes patients. PCR might show a preference for shorter templates, equally across patients and controls.

CDR1 DFQATT and CDR2 SNEGSKA come from the germline V gene (reference sequence). The CDR3 consists of 11 residues. Trimming removed 4 bases at V and 7 bases at J, with 9 bases between. Reverse transcribing all isolated RNA meant expressed TCRB transcripts were sequenced. Using immunoSEQ multiplex PCR, the repertoire was profiled, and TCRdb retains in-frame clones only, with some absent. The repertoire includes hundreds of thousands of clones, roughly 13% of them detected once, and about 0.02% sits in the top ten. What was sequenced was naive CD4+ T cells from blood. The chain has TRBV20-1 and TRBJ2-3, with D tentatively TRBD1 (6 bases). This receptor was taken from a young man with type 1 diabetes. The CDR3 DNA sequence: TGCAGTGCTATAGGGGGATATACGCAGTATTTT. Protein: CSAIGGYTQYF.